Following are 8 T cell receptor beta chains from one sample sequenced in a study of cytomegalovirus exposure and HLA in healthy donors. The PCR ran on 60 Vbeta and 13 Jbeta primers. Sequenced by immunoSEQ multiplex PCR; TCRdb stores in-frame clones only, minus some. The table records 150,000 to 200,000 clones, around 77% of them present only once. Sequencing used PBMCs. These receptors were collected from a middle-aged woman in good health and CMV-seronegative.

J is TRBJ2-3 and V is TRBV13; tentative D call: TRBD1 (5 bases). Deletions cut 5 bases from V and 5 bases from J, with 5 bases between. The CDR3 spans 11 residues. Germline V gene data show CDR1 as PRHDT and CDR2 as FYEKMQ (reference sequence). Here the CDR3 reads CASSQGDTQYF. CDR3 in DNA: TGTGCCAGCAGCCAGGGAGATACGCAGTATTTT.

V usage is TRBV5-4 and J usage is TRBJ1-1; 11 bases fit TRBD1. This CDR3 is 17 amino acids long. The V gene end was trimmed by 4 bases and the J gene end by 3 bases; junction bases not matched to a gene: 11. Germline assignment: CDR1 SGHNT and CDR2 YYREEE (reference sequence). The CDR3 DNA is TGTGCCAGCAGCGAGGGGACAGGGGGTAGGAGTTACACTGAAGCTTTCTTT. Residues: CASSEGTGGRSYTEAFF. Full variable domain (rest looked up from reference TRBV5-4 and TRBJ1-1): ETGVTQSPTHLIKTRGQQVTLRCSSQSGHNTVSWYQQALGQGPQFIFQYYREEENGRGNFPPRFSGLQFPNYSSELNVNALELDDSALYLCASSEGTGGRSYTEAFFGQGTRLTVV.

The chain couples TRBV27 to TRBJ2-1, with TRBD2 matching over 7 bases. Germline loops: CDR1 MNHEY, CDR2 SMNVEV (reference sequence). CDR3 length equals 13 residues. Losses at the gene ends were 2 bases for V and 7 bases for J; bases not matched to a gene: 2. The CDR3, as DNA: TGTGCCAGCAGTTTACGGACTAGTAATGAGCAGTTCTTC. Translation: CASSLRTSNEQFF.

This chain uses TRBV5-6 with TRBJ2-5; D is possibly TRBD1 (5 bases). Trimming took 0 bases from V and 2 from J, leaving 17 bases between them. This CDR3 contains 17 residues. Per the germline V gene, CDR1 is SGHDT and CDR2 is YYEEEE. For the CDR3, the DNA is TGTGCCAGCAGCTTGGAATTTACAGGCGCGCGACAAGAGACCCAGTACTTC. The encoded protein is CASSLEFTGARQETQYF. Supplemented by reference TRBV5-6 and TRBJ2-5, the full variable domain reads DAGVTQSPTHLIKTRGQQVTLRCSPKSGHDTVSWYQQALGQGPQFIFQYYEEEERQRGNFPDRFSGHQFPNYSSELNVNALLLGDSALYLCASSLEFTGARQETQYFGPGTRLLVL.

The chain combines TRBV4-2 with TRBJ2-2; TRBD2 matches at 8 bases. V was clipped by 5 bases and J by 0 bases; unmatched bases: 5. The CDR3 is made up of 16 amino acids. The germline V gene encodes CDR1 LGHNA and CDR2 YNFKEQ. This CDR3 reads CASSSFSGANTGELFF. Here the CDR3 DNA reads TGTGCCAGCAGCTCATTTAGCGGGGCGAACACCGGGGAGCTGTTTTTT.

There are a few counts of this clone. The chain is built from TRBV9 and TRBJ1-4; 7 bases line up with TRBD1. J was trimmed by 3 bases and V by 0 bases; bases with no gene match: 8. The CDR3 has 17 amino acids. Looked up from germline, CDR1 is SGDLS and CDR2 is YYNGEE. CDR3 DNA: TGTGCCAGCAGCGTAGCTAATGGGGGGACAGCTAATGAAAAACTGTTTTTT. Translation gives CASSVANGGTANEKLFF.

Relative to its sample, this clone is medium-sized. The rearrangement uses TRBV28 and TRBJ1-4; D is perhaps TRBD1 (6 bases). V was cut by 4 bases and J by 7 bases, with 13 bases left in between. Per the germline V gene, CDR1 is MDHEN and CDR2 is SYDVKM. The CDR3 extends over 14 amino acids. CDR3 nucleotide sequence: TGTGCCAGCAGTTACAGGGTTACGACTGAAAAACTGTTTTTT. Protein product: CASSYRVTTEKLFF.

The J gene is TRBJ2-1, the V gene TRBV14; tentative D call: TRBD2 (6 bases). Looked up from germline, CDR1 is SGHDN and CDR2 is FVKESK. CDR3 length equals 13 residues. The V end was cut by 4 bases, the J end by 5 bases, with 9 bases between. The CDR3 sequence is CASSLRGHNEQFF. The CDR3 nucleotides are TGTGCCAGCAGCCTGCGGGGACACAATGAGCAGTTCTTC.